Given below is one TCR beta chain in context. The target antigen is unknown. It was with 60 Vbeta and 13 Jbeta primers that the PCR ran. Produced via immunoSEQ multiplex PCR; TCRdb's table is partial and in-frame only. Among about 140,000 clones listed, about 79% were seen once. This specimen comes from a study of cytomegalovirus exposure and HLA in healthy donors. Findings and limits, study-wide: In a later analysis, a genetic analysis reported fewer productive-TCR N-insertions in an Asian-associated ancestry cluster than the cohort average. Later on, analysis showed that most CMV-associated TCR beta chains appeared to be HLA-restricted. Donors were assumed by presence/absence analyses to have roughly uniform sequencing depth. There were a few CMV-associated chains whose specificity for CMV antigens was confirmed in vitro.

The TCR was taken from a woman younger than 45 in good health and CMV-seronegative. The source material was PBMCs.

CDR3 in amino acids: CASRTGVETNEKLFF. CDR3 coding DNA: TGTGCCAGCAGAACAGGGGTGGAGACTAATGAAAAACTGTTTTTT. The chain links TRBV19 to TRBJ1-4; 7 bases agree with TRBD1. Germline loops: CDR1 LNHDA, CDR2 SQIVND (reference sequence). CDR3 length: 15 amino acids. The V gene end was trimmed by 9 bases and the J gene end by 2 bases; junction bases not matched to a gene: 9.